This entry is about one T cell receptor beta chain. Antigen unknown. The CDR3 totals 14 residues. CDR1 is DFQATT and CDR2 is SNEGSKA in the germline V gene (reference sequence). V lost 4 bases to trimming and J lost 0 bases, with 9 bases between them. This sample was included in a study of blood T cells in healthy people across ages. General study points: Diversity was higher, and naive CD4+ cells more numerous, in long-lived donors than in aged donors. Estimates based on one million T cells were treated as lower bounds.

A second PCR, run for roughly 7 to 11 cycles, used a sample-barcoded 5' primer plus a J-beta primer mix. CDR3-containing paired-end reads numbered at least 2.5 million in each sample. TCRdb re-called the 5' RACE reads through MiXCR, storing one row per CDR3 protein. The data contain about 730,000 distinct CDR3 sequences, approximately 39% of them singletons. Russia was home to the donors, healthy Caucasian individuals aged roughly 6 to 100. The clonotype originates from a woman aged 60-75 years in good health. V gene TRBV20-1 combines with J gene TRBJ1-4; a possible D gene is TRBD1 (5 bases). Sequenced input: blood. The CDR3 spells CSATRQPTNEKLFF. The CDR3 bases are TGCAGTGCTACCCGACAGCCAACTAATGAAAAACTGTTTTTT.